The 10 T cell receptor beta chains below were found in one sample sequenced in a study of graft-versus-host responses after intestinal transplantation. Only in-frame clones appear in the TCRdb table, and some are missing; sequencing was by immunoSEQ multiplex PCR. The sample carries about 24,000 clones, around 85% recorded once. This specimen was PBMCs, taken approximately 450 days after intestinal transplant. These receptors were collected from a human patient who received an intestinal transplant, so some T cells may come from the graft donor.

The chain employs TRBV7-9 and TRBJ2-3, with TRBD2 as a possible D gene (7 bases). This CDR3 contains 16 residues. Germline CDR1 SEHNR, CDR2 FQNEAQ (reference sequence). The V gene lost 3 bases and the J gene lost 3 bases, with 16 bases spanning the gap. CDR3 coding DNA: TGTGCCAGCAGCTTTAGGACTCGGGGGGCTACAGATACGCAGTATTTT. It yields the protein CASSFRTRGATDTQYF.

This chain joins TRBV6-1 and TRBJ2-5; D is ambiguous. V lost 2 bases and J 7 bases, leaving 11 bases between the germline ends. The length of the CDR3 is 13 residues. Germline V gene data show CDR1 as MNHNS and CDR2 as SASEGT. CDR3 sequence: CASSEIPPLTQYF. The DNA of the CDR3 is TGTGCCAGCAGTGAAATCCCCCCTTTGACCCAGTACTTC.

This rearrangement joins TRBV6-5 to TRBJ2-7; weak D call: TRBD1 (6 bases). The ends were cut back, 5 bases at V and 2 bases at J, with 16 bases in the middle. The CDR3 is made up of 15 amino acids. The germline gives CDR1 MNHEY, CDR2 SVGAGI. This CDR3 reads CASSPSQTGPYEQYF. CDR3 nucleotide sequence: TGTGCCAGCAGTCCTTCTCAGACAGGACCCTACGAGCAGTACTTC.

The genes are TRBV6-5 and TRBJ1-6; maybe TRBD1 (5 bases). The CDR3 sequence is 13 residues long. V was clipped by 6 bases and J by 7 bases, with 10 bases between them. Germline values: CDR1 MNHEY, CDR2 SVGAGI. The CDR3 sequence: CASSSGKNSPLHF. CDR3 sequence (DNA): TGTGCCAGCAGCTCAGGGAAAAATTCACCCCTCCACTTT.

This rearrangement joins TRBV6-5 to TRBJ2-7; D perhaps matches TRBD1 (6 bases). This CDR3 spans 13 amino acids. V dropped 7 bases and J dropped 7 bases, with 17 bases sitting between them. Germline loops: CDR1 MNHEY, CDR2 SVGAGI. DNA for the CDR3: TGTGCCAGCACAGGGACAATTTCGAAAGAGCAGTACTTC. Its translation is CASTGTISKEQYF.

CDR3 loop: CSVAGRAYNEQFF. The CDR3 DNA reads as TGCAGCGTTGCGGGTAGGGCCTACAATGAGCAGTTCTTC. V usage is TRBV29-1 and J usage is TRBJ2-1; D gene ambiguous. This CDR3 is 13 amino acids long. Germline V CDR1 and CDR2: SQVTM, ANQGSEA. Trimming took off 4 bases at V and 2 bases at J, with 9 bases between the two ends.

The rearrangement joins TRBV7-3 to TRBJ1-2, with D hard to call. There are 14 residues in the CDR3. Per germline, CDR1 SGHTA and CDR2 FQGTGA. V was shortened by 5 bases and J by 4 bases, with 14 bases between the two germline ends. This CDR3 reads CASSVPSRGYGYTF. CDR3 nucleotide sequence: TGTGCCAGCAGCGTCCCGAGTCGGGGCTATGGCTACACCTTC.

This clone was seen more than once but under ten times. This chain connects TRBV9 to TRBJ2-7; perhaps TRBD1 as D (6 bases). Germline CDR1 is SGDLS and CDR2 is YYNGEE. V was cut by 3 bases and J by 5 bases, with 18 bases left in between. The CDR3 length is 15 residues. In DNA form, the CDR3 reads TGTGCCAGCAGCGCCGAGTTGAGGGGGATCGACGAGCAGTACTTC. The encoded protein is CASSAELRGIDEQYF.

The chain carries TRBV27 and TRBJ2-3, with TRBD2 matching over 7 bases. There are 13 residues in the CDR3. Losses at the gene ends were 7 bases for V and 7 bases for J; bases not matched to a gene: 8. Germline-derived CDR1 and CDR2 are MNHEY and SMNVEV (reference sequence). The CDR3 coding sequence is TGTGCCAGCACCGGGGACTACCCAAATACGCAGTATTTT. It is translated as CASTGDYPNTQYF.

The chain has TRBV14 and TRBJ2-1; TRBD2 agrees at 16 bases. Trimming at V came to 3 bases and at J to 9 bases, leaving 5 bases not matched to a gene. Germline V gene data show CDR1 as SGHDN and CDR2 as FVKESK. The CDR3 length is 16 residues. CDR3 bases: TGTGCCAGCAGCCAGGGGACTAGCGGGAGGGCCGGTGAGCAGTTCTTC. Residues: CASSQGTSGRAGEQFF.